This T cell receptor beta chain was sequenced for a study of STAT5B mutations in CD4+ large granular lymphocyte leukemia. Regarding this clone: Its specificity is not known.

Study results and caveats: Without putative leukemic clones, patient CD4-sorted repertoires remained more clonal than healthy CD4+ repertoires. The CD4+ versus CD8+ T-LGLL clonality difference may reflect limited sample size.

The assay was run at survey level. Measured with immunoSEQ multiplex PCR; TCRdb has only the in-frame clones, and not every one. The sample holds approximately 30,000 clones, roughly 77% seen once. The source is a human donor in good health. Sequences were obtained from CD4+ T cells from blood buffy coats.

The CDR3 loop is CASSRSAGDGTQYF. In DNA, the CDR3 is TGTGCCAGCAGCCGGAGCGCGGGAGATGGGACGCAGTATTTT. This sequence joins TRBV7-2 and TRBJ2-3; 7 bases are a match to TRBD2. J was trimmed by 9 bases and V by 5 bases; bases with no gene match: 11. This CDR3 region has 14 residues. Germline loops: CDR1 SGHTA, CDR2 FQGNSA. Drawing the rest from reference TRBV7-2 and TRBJ2-3, the complete variable domain is GAGVSQSPSNKVTEKGKDVELRCDPISGHTALYWYRQSLGQGLEFLIYFQGNSAPDKSGLPSDRFSAERTGGSVSTLTIQRTQQEDSAVYLCASSRSAGDGTQYFGPGTRLTVL.